The following is a T cell receptor beta chain sequence with its context. TCRdb keeps only in-frame clones here, not all; method: immunoSEQ multiplex PCR. This table has tens of thousands of clones, around 88% appearing once. Germline-derived CDR1 and CDR2 are MDHEN and SYDVKM. The CDR3 contains 16 residues. J was trimmed by 3 bases and V by 2 bases; bases with no gene match: 6. The data belong to a study of blood T cell repertoires in COVID-19. Overall study: Researchers got acute and convalescent COVID-19 samples from the United States, Italy and Spain.

The V gene is TRBV28, the J gene TRBJ2-7, with 11 positions matching TRBD2. The sample consisted of peripheral blood. This clonotype was sampled from a human donor in a cohort sampled during active COVID-19. The CDR3 is CASSLLAGGRFYEQYF. The CDR3 DNA reads TGTGCCAGCAGTTTACTAGCGGGAGGCCGCTTCTACGAGCAGTACTTC.